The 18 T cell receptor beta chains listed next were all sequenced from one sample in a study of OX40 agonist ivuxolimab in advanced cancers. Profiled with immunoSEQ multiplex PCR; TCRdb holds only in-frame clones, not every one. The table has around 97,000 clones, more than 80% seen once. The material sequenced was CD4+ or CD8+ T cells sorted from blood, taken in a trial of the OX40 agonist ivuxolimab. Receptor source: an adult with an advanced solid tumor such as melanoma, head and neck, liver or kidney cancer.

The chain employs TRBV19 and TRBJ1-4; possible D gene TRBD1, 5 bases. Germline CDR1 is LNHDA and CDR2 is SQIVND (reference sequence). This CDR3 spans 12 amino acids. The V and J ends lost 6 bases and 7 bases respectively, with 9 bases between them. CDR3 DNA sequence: TGTGCCAGTAGACAGGAAAGTGAAAAACTGTTTTTT. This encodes CASRQESEKLFF.

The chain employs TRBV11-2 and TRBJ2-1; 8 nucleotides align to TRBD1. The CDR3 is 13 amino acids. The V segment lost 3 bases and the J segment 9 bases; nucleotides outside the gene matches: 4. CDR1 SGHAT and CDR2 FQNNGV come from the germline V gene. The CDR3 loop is CASSLDRAGEQFF. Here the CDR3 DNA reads TGTGCCAGCAGCTTGGACAGGGCGGGTGAGCAGTTCTTC.

The CDR3 DNA reads as TGTGCCAGTAATCCCCGGGGGTGGAACAATCAGCCCCAGCATTTT. Its translation: CASNPRGWNNQPQHF. The rearrangement joins TRBV19 to TRBJ1-5; TRBD1 might be the D (5 bases). The CDR3 has 15 residues. The V gene lost 7 bases and the J gene lost 3 bases, with 16 bases spanning the gap. Germline CDR1 reads LNHDA; CDR2 reads SQIVND (reference sequence).

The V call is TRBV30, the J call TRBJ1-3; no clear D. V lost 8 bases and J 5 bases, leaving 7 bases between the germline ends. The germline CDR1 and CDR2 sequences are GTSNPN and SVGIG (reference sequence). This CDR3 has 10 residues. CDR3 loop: CAGVRNTIYF. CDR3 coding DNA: TGTGCCGGAGTCCGAAACACCATATATTTT.

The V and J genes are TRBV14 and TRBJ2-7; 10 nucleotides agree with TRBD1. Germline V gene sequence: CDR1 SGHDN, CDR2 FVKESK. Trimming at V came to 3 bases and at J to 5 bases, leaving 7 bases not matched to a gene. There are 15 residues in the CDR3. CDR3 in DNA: TGTGCCAGCAGCCACGACAGGGGGCGTGTCCACGAGCAGTACTTC. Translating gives CASSHDRGRVHEQYF.

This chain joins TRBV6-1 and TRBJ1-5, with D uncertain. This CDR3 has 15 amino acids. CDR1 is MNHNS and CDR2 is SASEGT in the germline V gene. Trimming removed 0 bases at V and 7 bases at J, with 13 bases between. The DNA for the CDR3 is TGTGCCAGCAGTGAAGCCTTAGGAGGTTTCCAGCCCCAGCATTTT. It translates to CASSEALGGFQPQHF.

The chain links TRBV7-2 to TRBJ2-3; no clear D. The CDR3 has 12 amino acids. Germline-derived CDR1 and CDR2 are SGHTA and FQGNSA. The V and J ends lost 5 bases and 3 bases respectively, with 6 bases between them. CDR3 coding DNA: TGTGCCAGCAGCGACTTAACAGATACGCAGTATTTT. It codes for CASSDLTDTQYF. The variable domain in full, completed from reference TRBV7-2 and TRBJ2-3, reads GAGVSQSPSNKVTEKGKDVELRCDPISGHTALYWYRQSLGQGLEFLIYFQGNSAPDKSGLPSDRFSAERTGGSVSTLTIQRTQQEDSAVYLCASSDLTDTQYFGPGTRLTVL.

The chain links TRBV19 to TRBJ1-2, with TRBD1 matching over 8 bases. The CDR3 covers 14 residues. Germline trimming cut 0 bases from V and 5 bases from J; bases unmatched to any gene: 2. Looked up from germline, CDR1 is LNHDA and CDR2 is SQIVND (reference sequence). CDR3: CASSIEDREYGYTF. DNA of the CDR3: TGTGCCAGTAGTATAGAGGACAGGGAATATGGCTACACCTTC.

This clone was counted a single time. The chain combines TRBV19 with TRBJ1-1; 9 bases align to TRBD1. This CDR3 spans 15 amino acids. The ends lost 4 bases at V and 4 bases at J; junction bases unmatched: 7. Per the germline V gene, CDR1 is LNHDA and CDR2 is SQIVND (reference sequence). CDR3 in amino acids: CASSKGMTGGTEAFF. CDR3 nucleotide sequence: TGTGCCAGTAGTAAGGGGATGACAGGGGGCACTGAAGCTTTCTTT.

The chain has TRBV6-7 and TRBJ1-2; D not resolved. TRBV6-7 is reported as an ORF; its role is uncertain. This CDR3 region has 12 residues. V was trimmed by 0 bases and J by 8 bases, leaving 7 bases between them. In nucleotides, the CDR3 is TGTGCCAGCAGTTACTCGGTCGAAGGCTACACCTTC. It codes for CASSYSVEGYTF.

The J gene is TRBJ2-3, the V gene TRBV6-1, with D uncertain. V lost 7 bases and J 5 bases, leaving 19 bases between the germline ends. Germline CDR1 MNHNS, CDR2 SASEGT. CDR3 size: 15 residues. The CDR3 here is CASNAQPLGLDTQYF. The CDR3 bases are TGTGCCAGCAACGCCCAACCCCTCGGGCTAGATACGCAGTATTTT.

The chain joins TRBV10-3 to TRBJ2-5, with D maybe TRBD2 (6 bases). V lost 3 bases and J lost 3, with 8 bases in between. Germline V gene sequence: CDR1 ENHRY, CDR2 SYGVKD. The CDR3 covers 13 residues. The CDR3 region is CAISETGEETQYF. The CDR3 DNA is TGTGCCATCAGTGAAACGGGAGAAGAGACCCAGTACTTC.

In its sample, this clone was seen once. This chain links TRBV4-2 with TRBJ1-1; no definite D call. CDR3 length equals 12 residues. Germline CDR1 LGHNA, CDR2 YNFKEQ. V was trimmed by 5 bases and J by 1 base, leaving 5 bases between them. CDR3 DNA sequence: TGTGCCAGCAGCTCCGGGAACACTGAAGCTTTCTTT. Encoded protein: CASSSGNTEAFF.

The DNA for the CDR3 is TGTGCCAGTACCTTCGGGACAGGGATTGAAGCTTTCTTT. It specifies CASTFGTGIEAFF. The chain has TRBV19 and TRBJ1-1; TRBD1 matches 9 bases. Germline V gene lookup returns CDR1 LNHDA and CDR2 SQIVND (reference sequence). The CDR3 loop spans 13 amino acids. The V gene end was trimmed by 7 bases and the J gene end by 7 bases; junction bases not matched to a gene: 7. Based on the CDR3 plus reference TRBV19 and TRBJ1-1, the full variable domain is DGGITQSPKYLFRKEGQNVTLSCEQNLNHDAMYWYRQDPGQGLRLIYYSQIVNDFQKGDIAEGYSVSREKKESFPLTVTSAQKNPTAFYLCASTFGTGIEAFFGQGTRLTVV.

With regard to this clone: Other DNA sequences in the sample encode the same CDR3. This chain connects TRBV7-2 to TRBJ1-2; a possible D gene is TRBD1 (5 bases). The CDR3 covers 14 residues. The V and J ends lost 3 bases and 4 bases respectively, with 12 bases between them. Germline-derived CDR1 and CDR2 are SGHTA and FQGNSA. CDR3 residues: CASSFGHSVYGYTF. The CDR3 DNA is TGTGCCAGCAGCTTTGGACACTCGGTCTATGGCTACACCTTC.

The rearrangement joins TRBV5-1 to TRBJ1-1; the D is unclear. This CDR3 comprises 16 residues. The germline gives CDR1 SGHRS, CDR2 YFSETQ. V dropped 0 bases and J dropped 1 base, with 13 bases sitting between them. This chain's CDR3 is CASSLDLGVRNTEAFF. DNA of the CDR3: TGCGCCAGCAGCTTGGACCTAGGTGTGAGGAACACTGAAGCTTTCTTT.

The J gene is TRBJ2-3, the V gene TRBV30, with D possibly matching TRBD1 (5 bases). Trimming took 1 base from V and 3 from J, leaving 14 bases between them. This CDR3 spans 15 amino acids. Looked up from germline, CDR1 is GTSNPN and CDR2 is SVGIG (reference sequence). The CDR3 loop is CAWSDSGQGTDTQYF. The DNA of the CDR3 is TGTGCCTGGAGTGACAGTGGGCAGGGAACAGATACGCAGTATTTT.

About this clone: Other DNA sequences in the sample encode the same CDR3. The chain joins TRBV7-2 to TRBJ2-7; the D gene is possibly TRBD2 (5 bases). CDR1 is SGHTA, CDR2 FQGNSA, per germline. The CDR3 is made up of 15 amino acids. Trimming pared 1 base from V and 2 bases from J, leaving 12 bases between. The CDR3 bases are TGTGCCAGCAGCTTAGGCCGGAGCGGACCCTACGAGCAGTACTTC. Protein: CASSLGRSGPYEQYF.